This T cell receptor (beta chain) was obtained from a study of cytomegalovirus exposure and HLA in healthy donors. PCR used 60 Vbeta primers and 13 Jbeta primers. Profiled with immunoSEQ multiplex PCR; TCRdb holds only in-frame clones, not every one. The sample lists more than 110,000 clones, 80% occurring once. With 3 bases clipped from V and 8 bases from J, the junction kept 7 bases outside the gene matches. CDR1 is LNHNV, CDR2 YYDKDF, per germline (reference sequence). The CDR3 is 14 residues long. The TCR was taken from a man aged 25 to 40 in good health and CMV-seronegative. J is TRBJ1-2 and V is TRBV15; 9 bases align to TRBD1. Source material: PBMCs. The CDR3 DNA reads as TGTGCCACCAGCAGCCGACGGACAGGGGAAGGCTACACCTTC. This codes for CATSSRRTGEGYTF.